This T cell receptor beta chain was identified in a study of regulatory T cells in long-lasting Graves disease. Points from the study as a whole: Persistent Graves' patients showed less TCR diversity than newly diagnosed ones.

This CDR3 has 14 residues. V dropped 5 bases and J dropped 5; count of bases not matched to a gene: 3. CDR1 SGHTA and CDR2 FQGTGA come from the germline V gene. Time point meaning: newly diagnosed GD, antithyroid drugs for less than 3 months. PBMC RNA was the source of the TCR library. It was American Thyroid Association guidelines that determined Graves' disease diagnosis. Comment on this clonotype: Its antigen is currently unknown. This could be a read error, since a much larger clone is one nucleotide away.

Through Arm-PCR of CDR3 regions and iRepertoire HTBI primers, TCR beta libraries were built. TCRdb recomputed calls from the multiplex PCR reads with MiXCR, one row per CDR3 protein. The sample comprises some 240,000 distinct CDR3 sequences, roughly 20% of which are singletons, and 12% rests with the top ten. These data also formed part of another study, on T cells in Graves' hyperthyroidism and ophthalmopathy. This second study notes: In the first-round RT-PCR of the TCR CDR3, the HTBI primer set was used. In simple terms, a model built on 13 V-J features told ophthalmopathy apart from stable hyperthyroidism.

The chain uses TRBV7-3 and TRBJ2-1; 10 bases fit TRBD2. This TCR was recovered from a woman aged 30 to 39 with Graves disease. The source was peripheral blood mononuclear cells (PBMCs), collected at new diagnosis, from a patient treated with antithyroid drugs. The CDR3 bases are TGTGCCAGCAGCCCGGGACTAGCGAACAATGAGCAGTTCTTC. This encodes CASSPGLANNEQFF.